These 9 T cell receptor beta chains originate from one sample sequenced in a study of blood T cells in healthy people across ages. A second PCR of 7 to 11 cycles used a sample-barcoded 5' primer and a J-beta primer mix. One entry per CDR3 protein results from TCRdb running MiXCR on the 5' RACE reads. The data hold over a million distinct CDR3 sequences, with 40% to 50% observed a single time. The source material was blood. These receptors all come from a woman aged 60 to 75 in good health.

For this clonotype: At one of its ends the junction is not consistent with the germline gene, which may arise from a read error. The CDR3 DNA follows: TGTGCCAGCAGCGGGGTCAACACAGATACGAAGTATTTT. It specifies CASSGVNTDTKYF. The chain carries TRBV11-2 and TRBJ2-3; D unclear. This CDR3 has 13 residues. Per germline, CDR1 SGHAT and CDR2 FQNNGV. The entire variable domain, with the rest obtained from reference TRBV11-2 and TRBJ2-3, is as follows: EAGVAQSPRYKIIEKRQSVAFWCNPISGHATLYWYQQILGQGPKLLIQFQNNGVVDDSQLPKDRFSAERLKGVDSTLKIQPAKLEDSAVYLCASSGVNTDTKYFGPGTRLTVL.

The CDR3 protein is CSAKGMSEAFF. As DNA, the CDR3 is TGCAGCGCAAAGGGTATGAGTGAAGCTTTCTTT. The genes are TRBV29-1 and TRBJ1-1; the D is unclear. V lost 7 bases and J 7 bases, leaving 13 bases between the germline ends. CDR3 length: 11 amino acids. The germline gives CDR1 SQVTM, CDR2 ANQGSEA. The complete variable domain, with remaining parts taken from reference TRBV29-1 and TRBJ1-1, reads SAVISQKPSRDICQRGTSLTIQCQVDSQVTMMFWYRQQPGQSLTLIATANQGSEATYESGFVIDKFPISRPNLTFSTLTVSNMSPEDSSIYLCSAKGMSEAFFGQGTRLTVV.

The V call is TRBV2, the J call TRBJ2-1; D might be TRBD2 (7 bases). The V gene lost 3 bases and the J gene lost 0 bases, with 18 bases spanning the gap. The CDR3 totals 18 residues. CDR1 is SNHLY, CDR2 FYNNEI, per germline. The CDR3 bases are TGTGCCAGCAGTGAGGCCCCACGGGGGGCTAGCTCCTACAATGAGCAGTTCTTC. Its protein is CASSEAPRGASSYNEQFF.

This clonotype was detected only a few times. The chain employs TRBV20-1 and TRBJ2-7, with D possibly TRBD2 on 5 matching bases. The germline V gene has CDR1 DFQATT and CDR2 SNEGSKA (reference sequence). CDR3 length: 15 residues. Trimming took 3 bases from V and 7 from J, leaving 22 bases between them. The CDR3 nucleotides are TGCAGTGCTAGCCCGGCGGGCTGGCGCTTCGGGGAGCAGTACTTC. Residues: CSASPAGWRFGEQYF.

This clonotype was seen just once. The chain recombines TRBV27 with TRBJ2-1; D may be TRBD1 (7 bases). This CDR3 is built from 14 residues. CDR1 MNHEY and CDR2 SMNVEV come from the germline V gene (reference sequence). The V end lost 2 bases, the J end lost 11 bases, and 16 bases lay between the germline ends. The CDR3 sequence is CASSLEQGRFQQFF. The DNA for the CDR3 is TGTGCCAGCAGTTTAGAACAGGGGAGGTTTCAGCAGTTCTTC.

The genes are TRBV20-1 and TRBJ2-5; a possible D gene is TRBD1 (6 bases). This CDR3 has 13 residues. V shed 1 base and J shed 2 bases, with 8 bases lying between them. CDR1 and CDR2 (germline): DFQATT, SNEGSKA (reference sequence). The DNA of the CDR3 is TGCAGTGCTAGAGGGGGGCAGCAAGAGACCCAGTACTTC. Amino acids: CSARGGQQETQYF.

This clonotype was seen at least ten times. The V and J genes are TRBV5-5 and TRBJ2-7, with 13 bases aligning to TRBD2. V shed 1 base, J shed 2 bases, and the junction held 0 bases outside the gene matches. Germline V CDR1 and CDR2: SGHKS, YYEKEE (reference sequence). The CDR3 is 15 amino acids. The CDR3 DNA sequence: TGTGCCAGCAGCTTGACTAGCGGGAGGGCCTACGAGCAGTACTTC. Translation gives CASSLTSGRAYEQYF.

In its sample, this clonotype was seen a few times. V usage is TRBV28 and J usage is TRBJ1-2; D is ambiguous. Germline V lookup: CDR1 MDHEN, CDR2 SYDVKM. This CDR3 comprises 13 residues. Trimming stripped 7 bases from V and 5 bases from J, with 14 bases between. Here the CDR3 DNA reads TGTGCCAGCAATCCTACCCGTAGGTATGGCTACACCTTC. Amino acid sequence: CASNPTRRYGYTF.

The rearrangement joins TRBV7-9 to TRBJ2-1, with 7 bases that match TRBD1. The trim removed 2 bases at V and 8 bases at J, leaving 6 bases unmatched. The CDR3 length is 14 residues. Looked up from germline, CDR1 is SEHNR and CDR2 is FQNEAQ (reference sequence). The CDR3 DNA sequence: TGTGCCAGCAGCTTACGAGGGGGCGCATATGAGCAGTTCTTC. Amino acid sequence: CASSLRGGAYEQFF. The variable domain in full, with the rest retrieved from reference TRBV7-9 and TRBJ2-1, is DTGVSQNPRHKITKRGQNVTFRCDPISEHNRLYWYRQTLGQGPEFLTYFQNEAQLEKSRLLSDRFSAERPKGSFSTLEIQRTEQGDSAMYLCASSLRGGAYEQFFGPGTRLTVL.